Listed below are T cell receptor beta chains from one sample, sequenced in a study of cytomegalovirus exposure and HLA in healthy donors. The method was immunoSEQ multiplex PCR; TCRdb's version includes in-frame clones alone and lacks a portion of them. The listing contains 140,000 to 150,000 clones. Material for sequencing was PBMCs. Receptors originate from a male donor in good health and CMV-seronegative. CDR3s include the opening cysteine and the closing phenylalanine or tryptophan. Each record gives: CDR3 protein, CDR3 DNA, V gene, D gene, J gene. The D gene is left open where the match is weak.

CDR3 protein: CASSLDLGAADTQYF
CDR3 DNA: TGCGCCAGCAGCTTGGATCTGGGGGCCGCAGATACGCAGTATTTT
V gene: TRBV5-1
D gene: .
J gene: TRBJ2-3

CDR3 protein: CAWSKKGTWDRDWVGNQPQHF
CDR3 DNA: TGTGCCTGGAGTAAGAAGGGGACGTGGGACAGGGATTGGGTAGGGAATCAGCCCCAGCATTTT
V gene: TRBV30
D gene: TRBD1
J gene: TRBJ1-5

CDR3 protein: CASSTPNVEYRTGELFF
CDR3 DNA: TGTGCCAGCAGCACCCCTAATGTGGAGTACCGAACCGGGGAGCTGTTTTTT
V gene: TRBV5-4
D gene: .
J gene: TRBJ2-2

CDR3 protein: CASSEYGRQGTEAFF
CDR3 DNA: TGTGCCAGCAGTGAATATGGCAGGCAAGGCACTGAAGCTTTCTTT
V gene: TRBV2
D gene: .
J gene: TRBJ1-1

CDR3 protein: CASRHRDLNTEAFF
CDR3 DNA: TGCGCCAGCCGTCACCGGGATTTGAACACTGAAGCTTTCTTT
V gene: TRBV5-1
D gene: .
J gene: TRBJ1-1

CDR3 protein: CATSIRPLRLAVNTGELFF
CDR3 DNA: TGTGCCACCAGCATCCGACCGTTAAGGCTAGCGGTAAACACCGGGGAGCTGTTTTTT
V gene: TRBV15
D gene: TRBD2
J gene: TRBJ2-2

CDR3 protein: CASWDRTNYGYTF
CDR3 DNA: TGTGCCAGTTGGGACAGGACCAACTATGGCTACACCTTC
V gene: TRBV19
D gene: TRBD1
J gene: TRBJ1-2

CDR3 protein: CASSFRGQSNEKLFF
CDR3 DNA: TGCGCCAGCAGCTTCAGGGGACAGTCTAATGAAAAACTGTTTTTT
V gene: TRBV5-1
D gene: TRBD1
J gene: TRBJ1-4

CDR3 protein: CAWSEGLAGPSYNEQFF
CDR3 DNA: TGTGCCTGGAGTGAAGGACTAGCGGGGCCTTCCTACAATGAGCAGTTCTTC
V gene: TRBV30
D gene: TRBD2
J gene: TRBJ2-1

CDR3 protein: CASSTDRGENYGYTF
CDR3 DNA: TGTGCCAGTAGTACGGACAGGGGCGAGAACTATGGCTACACCTTC
V gene: TRBV19
D gene: TRBD1
J gene: TRBJ1-2

CDR3 protein: CASSRTGPNTEAFF
CDR3 DNA: TGTGCCAGCAGCCGGACAGGCCCGAACACTGAAGCTTTCTTT
V gene: TRBV6-1
D gene: TRBD1
J gene: TRBJ1-1

CDR3 protein: CASRIPGQGGEQFF
CDR3 DNA: TGTGCCAGCAGAATACCGGGGCAGGGGGGCGAGCAGTTCTTC
V gene: TRBV6-6
D gene: .
J gene: TRBJ2-1

CDR3 protein: CASSTLGLAGAWGETQYF
CDR3 DNA: TGTGCCAGTAGTACGCTGGGACTAGCGGGGGCCTGGGGAGAGACCCAGTACTTC
V gene: TRBV19
D gene: TRBD2
J gene: TRBJ2-5

CDR3 protein: CASSLGTWTEAFF
CDR3 DNA: TGTGCCAGCAGCTTGGGGACATGGACTGAAGCTTTCTTT
V gene: TRBV7-6
D gene: .
J gene: TRBJ1-1